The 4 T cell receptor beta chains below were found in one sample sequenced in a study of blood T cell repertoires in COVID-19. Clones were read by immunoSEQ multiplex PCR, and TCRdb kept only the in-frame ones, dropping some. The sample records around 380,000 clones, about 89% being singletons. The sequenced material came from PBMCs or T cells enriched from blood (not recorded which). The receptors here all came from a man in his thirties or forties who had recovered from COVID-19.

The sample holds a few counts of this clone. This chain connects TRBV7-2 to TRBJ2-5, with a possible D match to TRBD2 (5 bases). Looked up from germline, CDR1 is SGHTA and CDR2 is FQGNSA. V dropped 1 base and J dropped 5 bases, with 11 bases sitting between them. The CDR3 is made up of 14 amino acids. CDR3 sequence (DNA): TGTGCCAGCAGCTTAGAGGCGGGTCGGGAGACCCAGTACTTC. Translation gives CASSLEAGRETQYF.

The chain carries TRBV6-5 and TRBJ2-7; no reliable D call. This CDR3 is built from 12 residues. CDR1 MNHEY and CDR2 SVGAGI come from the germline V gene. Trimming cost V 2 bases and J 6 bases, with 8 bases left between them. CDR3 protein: CASSYPPGEQYF. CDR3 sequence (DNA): TGTGCCAGCAGTTACCCTCCGGGCGAGCAGTACTTC.

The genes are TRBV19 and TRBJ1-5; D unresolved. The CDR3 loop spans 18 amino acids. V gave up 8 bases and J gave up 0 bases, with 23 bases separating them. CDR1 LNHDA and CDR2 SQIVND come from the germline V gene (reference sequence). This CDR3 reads CASLPHREGRYSNQPQHF. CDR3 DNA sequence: TGTGCCAGTCTTCCCCATCGGGAAGGGAGATATAGCAATCAGCCCCAGCATTTT.

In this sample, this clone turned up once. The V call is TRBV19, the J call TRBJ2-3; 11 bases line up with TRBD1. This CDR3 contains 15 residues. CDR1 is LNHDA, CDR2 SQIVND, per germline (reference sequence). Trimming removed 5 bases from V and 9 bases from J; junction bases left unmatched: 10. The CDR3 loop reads CASSASGQGADTQYF. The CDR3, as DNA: TGTGCCAGTAGTGCGTCCGGACAGGGGGCGGACACGCAGTATTTT.